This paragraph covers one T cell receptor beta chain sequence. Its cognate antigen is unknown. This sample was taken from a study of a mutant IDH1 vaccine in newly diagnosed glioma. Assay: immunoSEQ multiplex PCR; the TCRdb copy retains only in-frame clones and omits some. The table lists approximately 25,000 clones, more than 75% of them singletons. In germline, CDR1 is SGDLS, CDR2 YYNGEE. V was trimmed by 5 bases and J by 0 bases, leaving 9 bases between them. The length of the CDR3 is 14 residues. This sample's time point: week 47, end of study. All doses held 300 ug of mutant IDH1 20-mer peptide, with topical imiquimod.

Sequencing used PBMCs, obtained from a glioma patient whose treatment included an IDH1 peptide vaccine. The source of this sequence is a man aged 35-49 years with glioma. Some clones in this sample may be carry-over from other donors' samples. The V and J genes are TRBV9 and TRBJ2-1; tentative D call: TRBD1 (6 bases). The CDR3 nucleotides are TGTGCCAGCAGGGGGGCAACCTCCTACAATGAGCAGTTCTTC. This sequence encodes CASRGATSYNEQFF.